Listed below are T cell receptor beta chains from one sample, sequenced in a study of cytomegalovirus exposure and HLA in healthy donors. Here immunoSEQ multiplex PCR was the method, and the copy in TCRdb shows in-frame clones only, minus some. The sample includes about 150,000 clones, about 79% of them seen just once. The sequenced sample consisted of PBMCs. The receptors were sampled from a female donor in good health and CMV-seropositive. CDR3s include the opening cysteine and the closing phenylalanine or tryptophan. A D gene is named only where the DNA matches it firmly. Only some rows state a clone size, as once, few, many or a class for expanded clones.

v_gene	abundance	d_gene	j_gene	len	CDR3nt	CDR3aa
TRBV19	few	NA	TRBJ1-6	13	TGTGCCAGTAGTATTACTCCTAGTTCACCCCTCCACTTT	CASSITPSSPLHF
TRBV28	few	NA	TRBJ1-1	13	TGTGCCACTCAAAGCCTAGGGAGCACTGAAGCTTTCTTT	CATQSLGSTEAFF
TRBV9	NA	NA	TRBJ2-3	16	TGTGCCAGCAGCGTAGCCCCCGGGACAAGCACAGATACGCAGTATTTT	CASSVAPGTSTDTQYF
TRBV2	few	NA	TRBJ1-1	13	TGTGCCAGCGCGAGGCCTATTAACACTGAAGCTTTCTTT	CASARPINTEAFF
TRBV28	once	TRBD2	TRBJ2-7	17	TGTGCCAGCAGCCGCGCGTGGACGGGGCGGGGGAACTACGAGCAGTACTTC	CASSRAWTGRGNYEQYF
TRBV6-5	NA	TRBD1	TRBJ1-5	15	TGTGCCAGCAGTTATGGGACAGGCGGCAATCAGCCCCAGCATTTT	CASSYGTGGNQPQHF
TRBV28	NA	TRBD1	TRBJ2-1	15	TGTGCCAGCAGAAACTCTGGACAGGGCTACAATGAGCAGTTCTTC	CASRNSGQGYNEQFF
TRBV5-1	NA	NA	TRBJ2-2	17	TGCGCCAGCAGCTTGGCCCCGGCGGGGGCTTCCACCGGGGAGCTGTTTTTT	CASSLAPAGASTGELFF
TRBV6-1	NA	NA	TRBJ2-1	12	TGTGCCAGCGTTAGGGGTTGGCATGAGCAGTTCTTC	CASVRGWHEQFF
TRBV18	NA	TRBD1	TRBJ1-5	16	TGTGCCAGCTCACCGTTGGACAGGGGAGTTTATCAGCCCCAGCATTTT	CASSPLDRGVYQPQHF
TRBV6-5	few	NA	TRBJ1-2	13	TGTGCCAGCAGTTATGGAGCAGGAGGCGGCTACACCTTC	CASSYGAGGGYTF
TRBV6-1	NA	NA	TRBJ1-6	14	TGTGCCAGCACCCCCAGCTCCTATAATTCACCCCTCCACTTT	CASTPSSYNSPLHF
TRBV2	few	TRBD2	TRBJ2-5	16	TGTGCCAGCAGTGCTGGACTAGCGGGGGGTCAAGAGACCCAGTACTTC	CASSAGLAGGQETQYF
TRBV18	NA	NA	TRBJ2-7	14	TGTGCCAGCTCACCGGGGGGATACGGTTCCGAGCAGTACTTC	CASSPGGYGSEQYF
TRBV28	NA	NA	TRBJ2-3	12	TGTGCCAGCAGTCTCCCGACAGATACGCAGTATTTT	CASSLPTDTQYF
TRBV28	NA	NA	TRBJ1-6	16	TGTGCCAGCACCTCGGTTGGGAGCTCCTATAATTCACCCCTCCACTTT	CASTSVGSSYNSPLHF
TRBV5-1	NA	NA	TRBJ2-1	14	TGCGCCAGCAGCTTGGTCGCCGACACTGGTGAGCAGTTCTTC	CASSLVADTGEQFF
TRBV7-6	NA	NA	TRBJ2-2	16	TGTGCCAGCAGCCCCGCCTCGGTATCGGGCACCGGGGAGCTGTTTTTT	CASSPASVSGTGELFF
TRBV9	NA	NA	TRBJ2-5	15	TGTGCCAGCAGCGTAGATCTAGGTTCCGGGGAGACCCAGTACTTC	CASSVDLGSGETQYF
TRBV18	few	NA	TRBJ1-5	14	TGTGCCAGCTCAGATCAGGTGGGCAATCAGCCCCAGCATTTT	CASSDQVGNQPQHF
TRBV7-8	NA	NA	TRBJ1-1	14	TGTGCCAGCAGCTTAGTGGGGGGAAACACTGAAGCTTTCTTT	CASSLVGGNTEAFF
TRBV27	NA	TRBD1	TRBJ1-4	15	TGTGCCAGCAGTTCCTACTTGACAGGGAGTGAAAAACTGTTTTTT	CASSSYLTGSEKLFF
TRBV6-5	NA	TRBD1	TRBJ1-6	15	TGTGCCAGCAGAGTAGGACAGGGTTTTAATTCACCCCTCCACTTT	CASRVGQGFNSPLHF
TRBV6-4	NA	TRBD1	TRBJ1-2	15	TGTGCCAGCAGTGCCTCGGCCGGGACAGCTTATGGCTACACCTTC	CASSASAGTAYGYTF
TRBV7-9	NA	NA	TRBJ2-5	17	TGTGCCAGCAGCTTAGTTGGTCGGGCAGGGCCCCAAGAGACCCAGTACTTC	CASSLVGRAGPQETQYF
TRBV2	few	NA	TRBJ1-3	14	TGTGCCAGCAGTGACCTACTCTCTGGAAACACCATATATTTT	CASSDLLSGNTIYF
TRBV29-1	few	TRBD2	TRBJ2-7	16	TGCAGCGTTGAAAGGTGGGCTAGCGGGAGGGCCTACGAGCAGTACTTC	CSVERWASGRAYEQYF
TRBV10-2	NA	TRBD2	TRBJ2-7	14	TGCGCCAGCATTGGAGCGGGGCCGGTGGGCGAGCAGTACTTC	CASIGAGPVGEQYF
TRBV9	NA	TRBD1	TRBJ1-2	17	TGTGCCAGCAGCGTCTCCCCAACAGGGGGCGAGGGCTATGGCTACACCTTC	CASSVSPTGGEGYGYTF
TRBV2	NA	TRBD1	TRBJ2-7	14	TGTGCCAGCAGTGGGACAGGGGGGGACTACGAGCAGTACTTC	CASSGTGGDYEQYF
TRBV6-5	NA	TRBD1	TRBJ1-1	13	TGTGCCAGCGGGACAGGGGGGTCGACTGAAGCTTTCTTT	CASGTGGSTEAFF
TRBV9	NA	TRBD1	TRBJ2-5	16	TGTGCCAGCAGCAGCCGCCGGGACAGGGGTGGGGAGACCCAGTACTTC	CASSSRRDRGGETQYF
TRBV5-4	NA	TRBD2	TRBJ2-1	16	TGTGCCAGCAACTCGAAGACTAGCGGCCACAACAATGAGCAGTTCTTC	CASNSKTSGHNNEQFF
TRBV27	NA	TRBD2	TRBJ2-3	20	TGTGCCAGCAGTTTACGTCCGGGACTAGCGGGAGAACGGTCATTGGATACGCAGTATTTT	CASSLRPGLAGERSLDTQYF
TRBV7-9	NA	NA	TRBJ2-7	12	TGTGCCAGCACCGAAGGGGGGGAAGAGCAGTACTTC	CASTEGGEEQYF
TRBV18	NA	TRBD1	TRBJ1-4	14	TGTGCCAGCTCACCCTACCCTACGGGACAGCCGGAATTTTTT	CASSPYPTGQPEFF
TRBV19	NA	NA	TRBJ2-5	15	TGTGCCAGTGGTCCAGGTTTCCGCAGAAAAGAGACCCAGTACTTC	CASGPGFRRKETQYF
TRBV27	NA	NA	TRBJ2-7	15	TGTGCCAGCAGTTTACAGGGCCGGCAATCCGACGAGCAGTACTTC	CASSLQGRQSDEQYF
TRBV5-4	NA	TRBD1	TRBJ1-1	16	TGTGCCAGCAGGGGCCGGGACAGAGGTTTGAACACTGAAGCTTTCTTT	CASRGRDRGLNTEAFF
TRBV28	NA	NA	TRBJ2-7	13	TGTGCCAGCGGGACGACAGGCCCCTACGAGCAGTACTTC	CASGTTGPYEQYF
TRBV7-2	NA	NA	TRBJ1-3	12	TGTGCCAGCAGCTTATTAAGAAACACCATATATTTT	CASSLLRNTIYF
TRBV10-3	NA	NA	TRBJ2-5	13	TGTGCCATCAGTCTGGCGGGACAGGAGACCCAGTACTTC	CAISLAGQETQYF
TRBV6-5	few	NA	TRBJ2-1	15	TGTGCCAGCAGCCGGGGGAGACAAACCTACAATGAGCAGTTCTTC	CASSRGRQTYNEQFF
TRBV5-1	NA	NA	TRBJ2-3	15	TGCGCCAGCAGCTTTAACGGACACAGCACAGATACGCAGTATTTT	CASSFNGHSTDTQYF
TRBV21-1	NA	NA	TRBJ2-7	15	TGTGCCAGCAGCAAGGAGCGACAGGGGATGAACGAGCAGTACTTC	CASSKERQGMNEQYF
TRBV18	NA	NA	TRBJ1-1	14	TGTGCCAGCTCACTCGGAGGGGCCCCGGAGAAAGCTTTCTTT	CASSLGGAPEKAFF
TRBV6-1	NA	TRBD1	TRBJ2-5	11	TGTGCCAGTCGGACAGGGGAGACCCAGTACTTC	CASRTGETQYF
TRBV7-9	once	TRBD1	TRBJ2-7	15	TGTGCCAGCAGCTTAGGGGGACAGCGCTCCTACGAGCAGTACTTC	CASSLGGQRSYEQYF
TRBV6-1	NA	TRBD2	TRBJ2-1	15	TGTGCCAGCAGTGAACTAGCGGGGGGGATGGATGAGCAGTTCTTC	CASSELAGGMDEQFF
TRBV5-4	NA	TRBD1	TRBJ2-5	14	TGTGCCAGCAGCTTTGGGACAGGGGGGGAGACCCAGTACTTC	CASSFGTGGETQYF
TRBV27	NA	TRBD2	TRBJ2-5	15	TGTGCCAGCAGTTCCCCGGGAGGGTACCAAGAGACCCAGTACTTC	CASSSPGGYQETQYF
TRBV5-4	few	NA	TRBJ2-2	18	TGTGCCAGCAGCACGGAGGAGACAACCCGAGGATACACCGGGGAGCTGTTTTTT	CASSTEETTRGYTGELFF
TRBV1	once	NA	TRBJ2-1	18	TGCACCAGCAGCCTCGAACCGACTAGCGGCCTCCCTAACAATGAGCAGTTCTTC	CTSSLEPTSGLPNNEQFF
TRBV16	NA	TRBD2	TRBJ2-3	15	TGTGCCAGCAGCCGGGGACTAGCGGGATCAGATACGCAGTATTTT	CASSRGLAGSDTQYF